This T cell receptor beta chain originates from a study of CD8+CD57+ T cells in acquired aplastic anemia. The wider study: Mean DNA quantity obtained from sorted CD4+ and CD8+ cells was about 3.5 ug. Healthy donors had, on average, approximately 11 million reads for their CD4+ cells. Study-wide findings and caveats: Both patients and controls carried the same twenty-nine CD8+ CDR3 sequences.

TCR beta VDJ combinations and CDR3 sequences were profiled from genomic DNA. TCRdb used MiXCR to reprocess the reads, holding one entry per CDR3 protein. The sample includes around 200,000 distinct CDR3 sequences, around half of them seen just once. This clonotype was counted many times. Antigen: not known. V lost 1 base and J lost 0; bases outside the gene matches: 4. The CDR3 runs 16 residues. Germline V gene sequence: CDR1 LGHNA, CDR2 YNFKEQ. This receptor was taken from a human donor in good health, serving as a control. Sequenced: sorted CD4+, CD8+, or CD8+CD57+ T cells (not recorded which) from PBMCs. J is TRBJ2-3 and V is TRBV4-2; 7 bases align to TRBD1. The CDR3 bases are TGTGCCAGCAGCCAAGGGGGACAGCTTAGCACAGATACGCAGTATTTT. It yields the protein CASSQGGQLSTDTQYF.